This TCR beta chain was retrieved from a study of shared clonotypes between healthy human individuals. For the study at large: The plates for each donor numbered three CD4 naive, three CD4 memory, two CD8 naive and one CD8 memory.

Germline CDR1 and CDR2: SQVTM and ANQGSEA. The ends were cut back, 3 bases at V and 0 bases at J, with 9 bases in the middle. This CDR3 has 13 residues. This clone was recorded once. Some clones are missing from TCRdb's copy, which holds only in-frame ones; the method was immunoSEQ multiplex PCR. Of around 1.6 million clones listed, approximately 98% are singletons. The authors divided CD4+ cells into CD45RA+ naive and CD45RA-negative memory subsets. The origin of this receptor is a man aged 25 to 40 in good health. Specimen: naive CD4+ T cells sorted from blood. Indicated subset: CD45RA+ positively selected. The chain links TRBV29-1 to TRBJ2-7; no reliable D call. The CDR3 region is CSVDITGSYEQYF. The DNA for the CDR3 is TGCAGCGTTGATATTACTGGCTCCTACGAGCAGTACTTC.